This entry concerns a single TCR beta chain. Primers for the PCR totalled 60 Vbeta and 13 Jbeta. The data were produced by immunoSEQ multiplex PCR, yet TCRdb's version contains in-frame clones alone and is incomplete. The table lists about 190,000 clones, 65% to 75% of them singletons. The data are from a study of cytomegalovirus exposure and HLA in healthy donors. Study-level background: Early release data held roughly 90 million unique TCRs from HLA-typed donors.

The CDR3 covers 16 residues. Germline V gives CDR1 SGHDT, CDR2 YYEEEE. V lost 0 bases to trimming and J lost 0 bases, with 10 bases between them. The sequence was obtained from a man aged 25-40 years in good health and CMV-seropositive. The sequenced sample was PBMCs. The V call is TRBV5-6, the J call TRBJ1-3; no clear D gene. CDR3 nucleotides: TGTGCCAGCAGCTTGGCGGCGGGCGCCTCTGGAAACACCATATATTTT. As protein: CASSLAAGASGNTIYF.